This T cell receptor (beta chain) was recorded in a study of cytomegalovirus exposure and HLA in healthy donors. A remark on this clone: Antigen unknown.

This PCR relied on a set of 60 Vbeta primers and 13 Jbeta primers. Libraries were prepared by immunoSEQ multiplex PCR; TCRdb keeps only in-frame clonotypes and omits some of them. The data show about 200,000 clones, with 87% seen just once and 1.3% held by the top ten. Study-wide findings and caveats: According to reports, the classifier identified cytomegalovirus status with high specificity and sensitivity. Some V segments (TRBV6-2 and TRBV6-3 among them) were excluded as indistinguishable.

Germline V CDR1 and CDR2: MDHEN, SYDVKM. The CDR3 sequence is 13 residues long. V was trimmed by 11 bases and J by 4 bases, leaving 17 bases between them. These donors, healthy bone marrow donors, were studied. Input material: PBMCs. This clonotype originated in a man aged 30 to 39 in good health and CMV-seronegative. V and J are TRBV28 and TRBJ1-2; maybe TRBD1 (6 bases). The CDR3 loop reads CALYDRRSYGYTF. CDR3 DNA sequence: TGTGCCCTTTACGACAGGCGCTCCTATGGCTACACCTTC.